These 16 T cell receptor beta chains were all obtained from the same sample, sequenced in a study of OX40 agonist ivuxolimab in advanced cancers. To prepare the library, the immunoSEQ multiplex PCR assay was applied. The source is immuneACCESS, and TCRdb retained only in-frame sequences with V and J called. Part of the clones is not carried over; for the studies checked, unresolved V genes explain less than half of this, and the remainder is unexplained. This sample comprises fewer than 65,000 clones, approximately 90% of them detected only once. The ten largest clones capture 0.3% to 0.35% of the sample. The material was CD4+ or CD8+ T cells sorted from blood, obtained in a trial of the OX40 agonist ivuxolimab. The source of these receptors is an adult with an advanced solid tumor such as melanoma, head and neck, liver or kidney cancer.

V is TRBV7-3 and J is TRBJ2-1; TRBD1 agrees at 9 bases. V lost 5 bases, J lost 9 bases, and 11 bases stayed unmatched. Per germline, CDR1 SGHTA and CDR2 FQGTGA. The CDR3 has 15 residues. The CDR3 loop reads CASSPRTGVTSEQFF. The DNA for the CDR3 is TGTGCCAGCAGCCCCCGGACAGGGGTTACTAGTGAGCAGTTCTTC.

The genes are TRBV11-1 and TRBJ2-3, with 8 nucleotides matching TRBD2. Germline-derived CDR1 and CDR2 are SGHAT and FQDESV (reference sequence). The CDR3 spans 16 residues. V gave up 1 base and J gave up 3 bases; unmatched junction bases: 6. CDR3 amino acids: CASSLDGGAPTDTQYF. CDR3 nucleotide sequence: TGTGCCAGCAGCTTAGACGGGGGGGCCCCTACAGATACGCAGTATTTT.

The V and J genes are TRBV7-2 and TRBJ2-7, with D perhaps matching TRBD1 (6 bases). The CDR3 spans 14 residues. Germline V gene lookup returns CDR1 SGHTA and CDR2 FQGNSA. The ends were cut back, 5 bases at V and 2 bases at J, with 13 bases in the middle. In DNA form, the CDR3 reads TGTGCCAGCAGCAATCGGGACAAACCCTACGAGCAGTACTTC. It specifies CASSNRDKPYEQYF.

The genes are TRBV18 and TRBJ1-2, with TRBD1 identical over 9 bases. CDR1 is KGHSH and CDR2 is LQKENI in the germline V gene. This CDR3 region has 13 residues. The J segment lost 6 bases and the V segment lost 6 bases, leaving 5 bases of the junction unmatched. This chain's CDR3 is CASSPGQGNGYTF. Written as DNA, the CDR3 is TGTGCCAGCTCCCCGGGACAGGGAAATGGCTACACCTTC. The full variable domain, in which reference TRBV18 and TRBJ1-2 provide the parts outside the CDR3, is NAGVMQNPRHLVRRRGQEARLRCSPMKGHSHVYWYRQLPEEGLKFMVYLQKENIIDESGMPKERFSAEFPKEGPSILRIQQVVRGDSAAYFCASSPGQGNGYTFGSGTRLTVV.

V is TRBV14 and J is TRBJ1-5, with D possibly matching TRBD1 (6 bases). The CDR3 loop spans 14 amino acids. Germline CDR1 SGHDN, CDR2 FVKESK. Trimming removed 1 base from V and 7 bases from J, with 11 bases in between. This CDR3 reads CASSQAGGGQPQHF. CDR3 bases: TGTGCCAGCAGCCAAGCCGGGGGCGGACAGCCCCAGCATTTT.

Here the CDR3 reads CAWARVLGYTF. The CDR3 DNA sequence: TGTGCCTGGGCACGAGTTTTGGGCTACACCTTC. V and J are TRBV30 and TRBJ1-2; D not certain. The CDR3 has 11 amino acids. V was shortened by 5 bases and J by 8 bases, with 12 bases between the two germline ends. From germline, CDR1 is GTSNPN and CDR2 SVGIG (reference sequence).

CDR3 in amino acids: CASSWAQENYGYTF. The CDR3 nucleotides are TGTGCCAGCTCCTGGGCCCAGGAGAACTATGGCTACACCTTC. This chain uses TRBV14 with TRBJ1-2; D unclear. The germline V gene has CDR1 SGHDN and CDR2 FVKESK. V was pared by 8 bases and J by 2 bases, with 15 bases between. This CDR3 region has 14 residues.

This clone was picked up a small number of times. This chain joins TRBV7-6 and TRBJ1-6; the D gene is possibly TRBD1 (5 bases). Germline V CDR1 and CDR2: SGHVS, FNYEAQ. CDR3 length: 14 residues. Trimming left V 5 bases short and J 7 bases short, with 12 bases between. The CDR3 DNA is TGTGCCAGCAGCCGACTAGGGGACAATTCACCCCTCCACTTT. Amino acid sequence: CASSRLGDNSPLHF. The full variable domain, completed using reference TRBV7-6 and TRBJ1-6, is GAGVSQSPRYKVTKRGQDVALRCDPISGHVSLYWYRQALGQGPEFLTYFNYEAQQDKSGLPNDRFSAERPEGSISTLTIQRTEQRDSAMYRCASSRLGDNSPLHFGNGTRLTVT.

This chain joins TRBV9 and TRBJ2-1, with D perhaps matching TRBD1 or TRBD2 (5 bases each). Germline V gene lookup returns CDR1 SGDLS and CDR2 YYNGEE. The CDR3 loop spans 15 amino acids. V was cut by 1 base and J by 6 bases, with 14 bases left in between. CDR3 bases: TGTGCCAGCAGCGTACGGGACGTCGGAAGCAATGAGCAGTTCTTC. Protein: CASSVRDVGSNEQFF.

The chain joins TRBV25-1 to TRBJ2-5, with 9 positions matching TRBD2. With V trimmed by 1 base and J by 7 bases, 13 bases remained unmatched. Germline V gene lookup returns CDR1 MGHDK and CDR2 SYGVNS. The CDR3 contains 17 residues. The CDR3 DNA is TGTGCCAGCAGTGAATGGGGCGCTAGCGGGGAGTTTGGGACCCAGTACTTC. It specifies CASSEWGASGEFGTQYF.

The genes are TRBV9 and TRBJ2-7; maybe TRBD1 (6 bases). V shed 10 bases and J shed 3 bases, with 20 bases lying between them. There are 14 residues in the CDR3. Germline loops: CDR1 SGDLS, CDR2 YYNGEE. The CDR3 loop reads CAGRRPGAFYEQYF. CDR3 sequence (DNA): TGTGCCGGACGTCGGCCAGGGGCTTTCTACGAGCAGTACTTC.

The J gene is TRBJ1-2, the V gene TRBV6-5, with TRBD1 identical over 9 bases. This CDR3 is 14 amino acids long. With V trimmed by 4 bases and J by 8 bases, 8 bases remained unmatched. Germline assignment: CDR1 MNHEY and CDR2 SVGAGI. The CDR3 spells CASSLDRGLGGYTF. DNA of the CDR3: TGTGCCAGCAGTTTGGACAGGGGTTTGGGCGGCTACACCTTC.

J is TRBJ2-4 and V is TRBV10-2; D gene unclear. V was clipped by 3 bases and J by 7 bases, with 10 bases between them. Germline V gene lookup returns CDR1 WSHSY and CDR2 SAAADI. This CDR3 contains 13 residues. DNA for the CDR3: TGCGCCAGCAGTGAAAGCGTGGGGAACATTCAGTACTTC. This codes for CASSESVGNIQYF.

For the CDR3, the DNA is TGTGCCAGCAGCTTAGCGGGACCGGGTCTTTATAATTCACCCCTCCACTTT. Protein: CASSLAGPGLYNSPLHF. This chain links TRBV7-8 with TRBJ1-6, with D possibly matching TRBD1 (5 bases). CDR3 size: 17 residues. The germline V and J ends were trimmed by 0 bases and 4 bases, with 13 bases remaining between them. In germline, CDR1 is SGHVS, CDR2 FQNEAQ.

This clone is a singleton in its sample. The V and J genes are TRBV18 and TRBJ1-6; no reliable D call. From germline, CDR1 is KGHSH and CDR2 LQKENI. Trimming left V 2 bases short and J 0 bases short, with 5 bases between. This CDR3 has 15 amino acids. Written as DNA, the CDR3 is TGTGCCAGCTCACCAAAGAGCTCCTATAATTCACCCCTCCACTTT. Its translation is CASSPKSSYNSPLHF.

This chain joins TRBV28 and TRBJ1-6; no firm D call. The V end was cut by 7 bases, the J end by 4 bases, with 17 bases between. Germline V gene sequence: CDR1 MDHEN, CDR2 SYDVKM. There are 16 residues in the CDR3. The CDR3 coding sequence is TGTGCCAGCACTAAACCCGGACCAACGTATAATTCACCCCTCCACTTT. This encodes CASTKPGPTYNSPLHF.